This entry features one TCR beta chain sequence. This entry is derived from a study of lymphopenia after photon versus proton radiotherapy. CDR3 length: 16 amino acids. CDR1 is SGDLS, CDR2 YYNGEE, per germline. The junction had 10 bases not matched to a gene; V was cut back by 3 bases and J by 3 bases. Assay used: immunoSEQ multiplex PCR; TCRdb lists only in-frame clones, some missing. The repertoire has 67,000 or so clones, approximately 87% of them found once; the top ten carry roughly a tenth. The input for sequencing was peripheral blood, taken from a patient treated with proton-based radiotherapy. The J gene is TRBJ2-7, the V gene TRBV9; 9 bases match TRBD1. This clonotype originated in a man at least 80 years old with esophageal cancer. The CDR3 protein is CASSEGGQGGIYEQYF. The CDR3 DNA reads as TGTGCCAGCAGCGAGGGGGGACAGGGAGGGATCTACGAGCAGTACTTC.